What follows are 29 T cell receptor beta chains derived from one specimen sequenced in a study of T cells in Graves' hyperthyroidism and ophthalmopathy (dated by TCRdb to between 2018 and 2021). To prepare the library, multiplex PCR was applied. The listed sequencing device is Illumina HiSeq 2000. TCR beta CDR3 regions were amplified from RNA transcripts. The TCR CDR3 was subjected to a first round of RT-PCR using the HTBI primer set and the Qiagen OneStep RT-PCR kit. Through fastp at Q25 and MiXCR, TCRdb rebuilt clones from the public reads, retaining in-frame beta chains. Records with the same CDR3 protein are collapsed into one entry carrying the most frequent genes and DNA. The table for this sample lists about 840,000 distinct CDR3 sequences; about two fifths of them were counted only once. The ten largest clones capture 7.5% to 9.5% of the sample. Specimen: blood. The receptors here all came from a man younger than 30 with Graves' hyperthyroidism.

The chain uses TRBV29-1 and TRBJ2-7; D not certain. The CDR3 covers 13 residues. Germline assignment: CDR1 SQVTM and CDR2 ANQGSEA. V was trimmed by 7 bases and J by 4 bases, leaving 17 bases between them. CDR3 sequence (DNA): TGCAGCGCCCTGGGCGGTGGCCTATACGAGCAGTACTTC. This codes for CSALGGGLYEQYF.

This clonotype was seen a few times. The V gene is TRBV4-1, the J gene TRBJ2-2; 9 bases fit TRBD1. The J segment lost 7 bases and the V segment lost 2 bases, leaving 8 bases of the junction unmatched. In germline, CDR1 is MGHRA, CDR2 YSYEKL. The length of the CDR3 is 16 residues. The CDR3 DNA follows: TGCGCCAGCAGCCAAACTGGACAGGGGCGAAACGGGGAGCTGTTTTTT. Amino acids: CASSQTGQGRNGELFF.

This clonotype has at least ten counts. The rearrangement joins TRBV12-3 or TRBV12-4 to TRBJ1-1; the match to TRBD1 covers 9 bases. The CDR3 covers 14 residues. The trim removed 5 bases at V and 8 bases at J, leaving 9 bases unmatched. The CDR3 region has the DNA TGTGCCAGCAGTCTTGGACAGGGGAGAGCCGAAGCTTTCTTT. Its translation: CASSLGQGRAEAFF.

This clonotype showed up many times. A read error may produce the germline difference seen at one junction end. The chain carries TRBV13 and TRBJ2-7, with D possibly being TRBD2 (5 bases). The CDR3 contains 12 residues. Germline loops: CDR1 PRHDT, CDR2 FYEKMQ (reference sequence). For the CDR3, the DNA is TGTGCCAGCAGTTTAGCGTACTACGAGCAGTACTTC. Its translation: CASSLAYYEQYF.

This clonotype was seen repeatedly, ten times or more. The chain uses TRBV29-1 and TRBJ1-1; 7 positions match TRBD1. Germline CDR1 and CDR2: SQVTM and ANQGSEA. The CDR3 covers 13 residues. After removal of 3 bases from V and 5 bases from J, the junction contained 6 bases not matched to a gene. The CDR3: CSVDDRVRTEAFF. The DNA for the CDR3 is TGCAGCGTTGACGACAGGGTGAGAACTGAAGCTTTCTTT.

The rearrangement joins TRBV7-2 to TRBJ2-5; D is perhaps TRBD2 (5 bases). This CDR3 is built from 12 residues. With 4 bases removed from V and 6 bases from J, the gap between germline ends came to 9 bases. Germline V gives CDR1 SGHTA, CDR2 FQGNSA. The CDR3 sequence is CASSSDWKTQYF. For the CDR3, the DNA is TGTGCCAGCAGCTCGGACTGGAAGACCCAGTACTTC.

Concerning this clonotype: This may arise from a read error, as a much more abundant clone is one base away. The CDR3 end shows no conserved phenylalanine or tryptophan, and so a read error is likely. The chain carries TRBV2 and TRBJ1-1; no definite D call. This CDR3 spans 14 amino acids. V lost 3 bases to trimming and J lost 0 bases, with 8 bases between them. Germline loops: CDR1 SNHLY, CDR2 FYNNEI. The chain's CDR3 is CASSDSLLNTEAFL. The CDR3 bases are TGTGCCAGCAGTGATAGCCTGTTGAACACTGAAGCTTTCCTT.

V and J are TRBV6-4 and TRBJ2-5; D is uncertain. The CDR3 has 12 amino acids. Germline V lookup: CDR1 MRHNA, CDR2 SNTAGT. The V and J ends lost 6 bases and 10 bases respectively, with 15 bases between them. CDR3 sequence: CASRERSVGQYF. The CDR3 nucleotides are TGTGCCAGCAGGGAACGGAGCGTGGGCCAGTACTTC.

Comment on this clonotype: This may come from a read error, since a much larger clone is one base off. This chain uses TRBV5-1 with TRBJ1-1, with D possibly matching TRBD1 (6 bases). Germline V gene lookup returns CDR1 SGHRS and CDR2 YFSETQ. CDR3 length: 15 amino acids. CDR3 nucleotide sequence: TGCGCCAGCGGCTTGTTGGGACACGTGAACACTGAAGCTTTCTTT. Amino acid sequence: CASGLLGHVNTEAFF.

This rearrangement joins TRBV7-2 to TRBJ2-5, with D tentatively TRBD1 or TRBD2 (7 bases each). This CDR3 is built from 14 residues. The V gene lost 5 bases and the J gene lost 2 bases, with 12 bases spanning the gap. Germline V lookup: CDR1 SGHTA, CDR2 FQGNSA. The CDR3 reads CASSQGGVQETQYF. CDR3 sequence (DNA): TGTGCCAGCAGCCAGGGGGGGGTTCAAGAGACCCAGTACTTC.

In its sample, this clonotype was seen many times. The chain has TRBV20-1 and TRBJ1-2; no clear D. V was shortened by 6 bases and J by 0 bases, with 11 bases between the two germline ends. CDR3 length: 13 residues. CDR1 DFQATT and CDR2 SNEGSKA come from the germline V gene (reference sequence). The CDR3 reads CSAAPDPNYGYTF. The CDR3 coding sequence is TGCAGTGCCGCCCCGGACCCTAACTATGGCTACACCTTC.

This clonotype was observed at least ten times. The chain recombines TRBV9 with TRBJ1-2; D remains unclear. The CDR3 extends over 15 amino acids. Germline V CDR1 and CDR2: SGDLS, YYNGEE. The V and J ends lost 0 bases and 0 bases respectively, with 9 bases between them. CDR3 sequence reads: CASSVDPKPNYGYTF. The CDR3, as DNA: TGTGCCAGCAGCGTAGACCCCAAGCCTAACTATGGCTACACCTTC. Variable domain in full (rest from reference TRBV9 and TRBJ1-2): DSGVTQTPKHLITATGQRVTLRCSPRSGDLSVYWYQQSLDQGLQFLIQYYNGEERAKGNILERFSAQQFPDLHSELNLSSLELGDSALYFCASSVDPKPNYGYTFGSGTRLTVV.

In its sample, this clonotype was seen many times. The chain couples TRBV29-1 to TRBJ2-7; 7 bases line up with TRBD2. The CDR3 consists of 13 residues. CDR1 and CDR2 (germline): SQVTM, ANQGSEA. J lost 7 bases, V lost 6 bases, and 12 bases had no gene match. CDR3 amino acids: CSVSSGGGKEQYF. The CDR3 bases are TGCAGCGTGTCTAGTGGGGGAGGGAAAGAGCAGTACTTC.

This clonotype was observed a few times. The rearrangement links TRBV11-2 to TRBJ2-5; 14 positions match TRBD2. The length of the CDR3 is 17 residues. With 5 bases clipped from V and 2 bases from J, the junction kept 7 bases outside the gene matches. Looked up from germline, CDR1 is SGHAT and CDR2 is FQNNGV. This CDR3 is CASSHGLAGGLQETQYF. The CDR3 region has the DNA TGTGCCAGCAGCCACGGACTAGCGGGAGGTCTGCAAGAGACCCAGTACTTC. Looking up the rest from reference TRBV11-2 and TRBJ2-5 gives the full variable domain: EAGVAQSPRYKIIEKRQSVAFWCNPISGHATLYWYQQILGQGPKLLIQFQNNGVVDDSQLPKDRFSAERLKGVDSTLKIQPAKLEDSAVYLCASSHGLAGGLQETQYFGPGTRLLVL.

A note on this clonotype: Since a much larger clone is just one base distant, this may be a read error. The chain carries TRBV9 and TRBJ1-1; D unclear. Deletions cut 8 bases from V and 1 base from J, with 15 bases between. The CDR3 sequence is 14 residues long. CDR1 and CDR2 (germline): SGDLS, YYNGEE. CDR3 nucleotide sequence: TGTGCCAGAAGTTCAGGCGGCGCGAACACTGAAGCTTTCTTT. It is translated as CARSSGGANTEAFF.

This clonotype was seen many times. The chain combines TRBV9 with TRBJ2-5, with unresolved D. The CDR3 runs 12 residues. Germline V lookup: CDR1 SGDLS, CDR2 YYNGEE. The V end lost 1 base, the J end lost 4 bases, and 5 bases lay between the germline ends. The CDR3 reads CASSVIGETQYF. As DNA, the CDR3 is TGTGCCAGCAGCGTAATTGGAGAGACCCAGTACTTC.

This clonotype was counted at least ten times. The rearrangement uses TRBV5-1 and TRBJ1-6, with a possible D match to TRBD1 (6 bases). CDR1 is SGHRS, CDR2 YFSETQ, per germline. CDR3 length: 14 amino acids. Trimming took 5 bases from V and 7 from J, leaving 13 bases between them. The CDR3 region has the DNA TGCGCCAGCAGAGTCGTAAGGGGGAATTCACCCCTCCACTTT. Translating gives CASRVVRGNSPLHF.

Details on this clonotype: A clone one base away is much larger, so this may be a read error. The chain carries TRBV29-1 and TRBJ2-7; D perhaps matches TRBD2 (5 bases). The CDR3 runs to 11 residues. The germline V gene encodes CDR1 SQVTM and CDR2 ANQGSEA. The V end was cut by 7 bases, the J end by 7 bases, with 14 bases between. The CDR3: CSAVAAGEQYF. The CDR3 DNA sequence: TGCAGCGCTGTCGCGGCGGGTGAGCAGTACTTC.

This chain uses TRBV7-6 with TRBJ2-5, with unresolved D. The CDR3 has 14 amino acids. The germline V gene encodes CDR1 SGHVS and CDR2 FNYEAQ. The V gene lost 3 bases and the J gene lost 3 bases, with 11 bases spanning the gap. CDR3 in amino acids: CASSLRTIKETQYF. CDR3 nucleotide sequence: TGTGCCAGCAGCTTGAGGACCATAAAAGAGACCCAGTACTTC.

This clonotype was seen many times. The chain is built from TRBV9 and TRBJ2-5; D possibly corresponds to TRBD1 (6 bases). Germline lookup yields CDR1 SGDLS and CDR2 YYNGEE. The CDR3 runs 14 residues. Between the trimmed V and J ends, which lost 3 bases and 2 bases, there was a span of 11 bases. CDR3 sequence reads: CASSAKDRQETQYF. For the CDR3, the DNA is TGTGCCAGCAGCGCTAAGGACAGACAAGAGACCCAGTACTTC.

This clonotype was recorded a few times. This chain connects TRBV7-9 to TRBJ1-1, with D possibly being TRBD1 (5 bases). The CDR3 length is 14 residues. Germline V gives CDR1 SEHNR, CDR2 FQNEAQ (reference sequence). The V and J ends lost 5 bases and 7 bases respectively, with 17 bases between them. The CDR3 sequence: CASSTGTATSEAFF. The CDR3 DNA follows: TGTGCCAGCAGCACCGGGACTGCTACTAGTGAAGCTTTCTTT. The variable domain in full, with the rest retrieved from reference TRBV7-9 and TRBJ1-1, is DTGVSQNPRHKITKRGQNVTFRCDPISEHNRLYWYRQTLGQGPEFLTYFQNEAQLEKSRLLSDRFSAERPKGSFSTLEIQRTEQGDSAMYLCASSTGTATSEAFFGQGTRLTVV.

This clonotype was found once. A much larger clonotype is one base distant, so this may be a read error. The V call is TRBV7-2, the J call TRBJ1-1; TRBD1 might be the D (5 bases). Germline CDR1 is SGHTA and CDR2 is FQGNSA. There are 14 residues in the CDR3. CDR3 protein: CASSPSQGGTGAFF. In nucleotides, the CDR3 is TGTGCCAGCAGCCCTAGTCAGGGCGGCACTGGAGCTTTCTTT.

This chain links TRBV2 with TRBJ1-6; weak D call: TRBD1 (6 bases). In germline, CDR1 is SNHLY, CDR2 FYNNEI. The CDR3 runs 13 residues. V shed 6 bases and J shed 10 bases, with 13 bases lying between them. CDR3 sequence: CASRGGPGSPLHF. In DNA form, the CDR3 reads TGTGCCAGCAGGGGGGGGCCGGGGTCACCCCTCCACTTT.

This clonotype was found many times. Germline is not matched at one junction end, which may reflect a read error. The chain uses TRBV5-1 and TRBJ1-5; TRBD1 matches at 9 bases. The CDR3 runs to 15 residues. From germline, CDR1 is SGHRS and CDR2 YFSETQ. Here the CDR3 DNA reads TGTGCCAGCAGCTTAGGGGGACAGGGTCATCAGCCCCAGCATTTT. It is translated as CASSLGGQGHQPQHF.

This clonotype was counted a few times. The CDR3, as DNA: TGTGCCAGCAGCTGGGGTCCGGGAGGGCCGGTAGAGACCCAGTACTTC. Protein product: CASSWGPGGPVETQYF. The rearrangement links TRBV5-6 to TRBJ2-5; TRBD2 matches at 8 bases. The V segment lost 3 bases and the J segment 4 bases; nucleotides outside the gene matches: 11. The CDR3 runs to 16 residues. Germline lookup yields CDR1 SGHDT and CDR2 YYEEEE.

A few counts support this clonotype. The rearrangement uses TRBV20-1 and TRBJ1-6; D ambiguous. The CDR3 loop spans 15 amino acids. V was shortened by 1 base and J by 8 bases, with 15 bases between the two germline ends. Germline V lookup: CDR1 DFQATT, CDR2 SNEGSKA (reference sequence). The CDR3 DNA reads as TGCAGTGCTAGAGCCCTTAGTGCCCCGGATTCACCCCTCCACTTT. Amino acid sequence: CSARALSAPDSPLHF.

The chain combines TRBV5-1 with TRBJ2-7, with 10 bases that match TRBD1. The CDR3 has 15 amino acids. With V trimmed by 3 bases and J by 4 bases, 7 bases remained unmatched. CDR1 is SGHRS and CDR2 is YFSETQ in the germline V gene. CDR3 in DNA: TGCGCCAGCAGCTCAACGGGACAGGGGATGTACGAGCAGTACTTC. Translation: CASSSTGQGMYEQYF.

Details on this clonotype: The junction departs from the called germline gene at one end, perhaps through a read error. Written as DNA, the CDR3 is TGCGCCAGCAGCCAAGCTGATCGACCGACCGGACCAATGAACACTGAAGCTTTCTTT. Its protein is CASSQADRPTGPMNTEAFF. This sequence joins TRBV7-4 and TRBJ1-1; D call uncertain. Germline CDR1 SGHVT, CDR2 SQSDAQ. CDR3 length equals 19 residues.

The chain combines TRBV29-1 with TRBJ1-2; TRBD1 matches 7 bases. The CDR3 is 13 amino acids. The V segment lost 6 bases and the J segment 1 base; nucleotides outside the gene matches: 5. Germline CDR1 reads SQVTM; CDR2 reads ANQGSEA. The DNA for the CDR3 is TGCAGCGTGGCGGACAGGAATAACTATGGCTACACCTTC. It translates to CSVADRNNYGYTF.